Sequencing of this T cell receptor beta chain was carried out in a study of blood T cell repertoires in COVID-19. The method was immunoSEQ multiplex PCR; TCRdb's version includes in-frame clones alone and lacks a portion of them. The repertoire consists of around 450,000 clones, with 70% to 90% occurring once and the leading ten covering under 2.5%. V dropped 0 bases and J dropped 4; count of bases not matched to a gene: 0. The germline gives CDR1 SGHRS, CDR2 YFSETQ. CDR3 length: 13 residues. This chain links TRBV5-1 with TRBJ1-2; TRBD1 aligns across 7 bases. This clonotype was obtained from a woman between 18 and 30 years old with acute COVID-19. Sequencing used PBMCs or T cells enriched from blood (not recorded which). CDR3 in amino acids: CASSLDRGYGYTF. The DNA for the CDR3 is TGCGCCAGCAGCTTGGACAGGGGCTATGGCTACACCTTC.